The clone carrying this TCR beta chain turned up a few times. TCRdb re-called the 5' RACE reads through MiXCR, storing one row per CDR3 protein. The sample lists 250,000 or so distinct CDR3 sequences, around 6.7% occurring once. The CDR3 extends over 16 amino acids. The germline CDR1 and CDR2 sequences are SGHNT and YYREEE (reference sequence). Trimming cost V 0 bases and J 4 bases, with 14 bases left between them. The data were obtained in a study of T cells after yellow fever vaccination. The source was CD4+ T cells sorted from PBMCs, collected on the day of the yellow fever booster vaccination. This sequence originates from a man aged 25-45 years who received the YFV17D yellow fever vaccine. V usage is TRBV5-4 and J usage is TRBJ2-1, with D possibly being TRBD2 (5 bases). The CDR3 DNA is TGTGCCAGCAGCTTGGCGGTGGGAGTCGGATACAATGAGCAGTTCTTC. It specifies CASSLAVGVGYNEQFF.